The rows below give T cell receptor beta chains drawn from one sample of a study of beta chain features in type 1 diabetes. Sequenced by immunoSEQ multiplex PCR; TCRdb stores in-frame clones only, minus some. The sample records 120,000 or so clones, around 15% being singletons. Input material: central memory CD4+ T cells from blood. The receptors here all came from a man aged 25-45 years with type 1 diabetes. CDR3s include the opening cysteine and the closing phenylalanine or tryptophan. The D gene is left open where the match is weak. Rows give clone size only sometimes, using once, few, many, or a class for an expanded clone.

d_gene,j_gene,abundance,v_gene,CDR3aa,CDR3nt
TRBD1,TRBJ1-2,NA,TRBV27,CASSPEPGQRRYTF,TGTGCCAGCAGTCCGGAGCCGGGACAGAGGCGCTACACCTTC
NA,TRBJ2-3,NA,TRBV7-2,CASSFGLYGTDTQYF,TGTGCCAGCAGCTTCGGGTTATATGGCACAGATACGCAGTATTTT
NA,TRBJ2-4,NA,TRBV29-1,CSVSDGRGNIQYF,TGCAGCGTTTCGGACGGACGAGGAAACATTCAGTACTTC
TRBD1,TRBJ2-7,few,TRBV9,CASSGGTGEPTYEQYF,TGTGCCAGCAGCGGAGGGACAGGCGAACCTACCTACGAGCAGTACTTC
NA,TRBJ2-7,few,TRBV5-8,CASSWAGTWNYEQYF,TGTGCCAGCAGCTGGGCCGGGACTTGGAACTACGAGCAGTACTTC
TRBD1,TRBJ2-3,many,TRBV30,CAWSVQGADTQYF,TGTGCCTGGAGTGTACAGGGGGCAGATACGCAGTATTTT
NA,TRBJ2-5,few,TRBV7-2,CASSRNSGRQGETQYF,TGTGCCAGCAGCCGAAATTCCGGGAGGCAGGGGGAGACCCAGTACTTC
NA,TRBJ2-7,few,TRBV15,CATIPQKTYEQYF,TGTGCCACCATTCCTCAGAAAACCTACGAGCAGTACTTC
NA,TRBJ2-5,few,TRBV18,CASSLADIQETQYF,TGTGCCAGCTCACTCGCGGACATCCAAGAGACCCAGTACTTC
TRBD1,TRBJ1-2,few,TRBV28,CASSRGDRAGDGYTF,TGTGCCAGCAGTCGAGGGGACAGGGCGGGAGATGGCTACACCTTC
NA,TRBJ1-2,NA,TRBV29-1,CSVQDPANYGYTF,TGCAGCGTTCAGGATCCAGCTAACTATGGCTACACCTTC
NA,TRBJ1-1,few,TRBV7-2,CASSVGHPVRAFF,TGTGCCAGCAGCGTAGGACATCCGGTAAGAGCTTTCTTT
TRBD1,TRBJ2-7,few,TRBV4-1,CASSRTTGGDEQYF,TGCGCCAGCAGCCGCACGACAGGGGGCGACGAGCAGTACTTC
NA,TRBJ2-7,few,TRBV7-9,CAIGTTAGLYEQYF,TGTGCCATCGGGACCACCGCTGGCCTATACGAGCAGTACTTC
NA,TRBJ1-1,few,TRBV7-9,CASGHRASPSEAFF,TGTGCCAGCGGGCACAGGGCCTCTCCCTCTGAAGCTTTCTTT
NA,TRBJ1-2,NA,TRBV5-6,CASRRDPGGSYGYTF,TGTGCCAGCAGACGGGACCCCGGAGGGTCCTATGGCTACACCTTC
NA,TRBJ1-5,NA,TRBV30,CAWSEWQSNQPQHF,TGTGCCTGGAGTGAGTGGCAGTCCAATCAGCCCCAGCATTTT
TRBD1,TRBJ1-1,many,TRBV9,CASSASDRGPEAFF,TGTGCCAGCAGCGCCTCGGACAGGGGGCCCGAAGCTTTCTTT
NA,TRBJ2-7,few,TRBV20-1,CSVYSSYEQYF,TGCAGTGTTTACAGTTCCTACGAGCAGTACTTC
TRBD2,TRBJ2-1,NA,TRBV7-2,CASSPSGGPYNEQFF,TGTGCCAGCAGCCCTAGCGGGGGGCCATACAATGAGCAGTTCTTC
NA,TRBJ2-3,NA,TRBV9,CASSVVSLGGGKDTQYF,TGTGCCAGCAGCGTAGTGTCCCTGGGGGGAGGCAAAGATACGCAGTATTTT
TRBD1,TRBJ2-7,NA,TRBV9,CASSFSTGAYEQYF,TGTGCCAGCAGCTTCTCGACAGGGGCCTACGAGCAGTACTTC
NA,TRBJ1-3,NA,TRBV4-3,CASSQDGNPGNTIYF,TGCGCCAGCAGCCAAGATGGGAATCCTGGAAACACCATATATTTT
TRBD1,TRBJ2-7,many,TRBV15,CATSRAGGSYEQYF,TGTGCCACCAGCAGAGCAGGGGGCTCCTACGAGCAGTACTTC
NA,TRBJ2-7,few,TRBV2,CASSRPFYEQYF,TGTGCCAGCAGTCGGCCCTTCTACGAGCAGTACTTC
TRBD1,TRBJ2-4,NA,TRBV15,CATSIEDRASF,TGTGCCACCAGCATAGAGGACAGGGCCTCTTTC
TRBD1,TRBJ2-4,few,TRBV5-1,CASSPGQSLGGDIQYF,TGCGCCAGCAGCCCGGGACAGTCCCTGGGTGGTGACATTCAGTACTTC
TRBD2,TRBJ2-1,NA,TRBV10-2,CASSPSSGTSGDNEQFF,TGCGCCAGCAGTCCTTCCTCCGGGACTAGCGGGGACAATGAGCAGTTCTTC